This T cell receptor beta chain originates from a study of T-cell reconstitution after alpha-beta-depleted transplantation in children (TCRdb year 2016). General notes on the study: Using TCR repertoire profiling, the study followed T-cell immune reconstitution in a quantitative way in children after TCRalphabeta/CD19-depleted allogeneic hematopoietic cell transplantation.

The study at large found these results: The apparently early alphabetaT-cell count recovery about two months after transplant was reportedly dependent on only several hundred rapidly expanded clones derived from non-depleted graft cells. Hyperexpanded clone frequencies declined over subsequent months; after one year, T-cell counts and TCRbeta diversity were mostly attributed to newly produced T cells. In some patients, the high TCRbeta diversity seen at day 60 was put down to recipient T cells and intrathymic progenitors that had survived conditioning.

The junction carries 11 bases between V and J, which are trimmed by 3 bases and 6 bases respectively. Reading from cysteine to phenylalanine, the CDR3 counts 14 amino acids. The retained sequence is limited to the CDR3, 42 bases, with the frame set at the first base. This clonotype occurred a few times. Its cognate antigen has yet to be identified. Base qualities are missing; no much larger clone stands one base away. The library was made by PCR. The sequencer listed for this sample is Illumina HiSeq 2500. TCR library preparation used molecular barcoding, with unique molecular identifiers applied to normalize quantification of the TCRbeta repertoire. The public reads were reanalyzed by TCRdb: fastp trimming at Q25, MiXCR alignment, in-frame beta chains only. When rows share a CDR3 protein, they turn into one entry using the most common DNA and genes. The sample table contains roughly 350,000 distinct CDR3 sequences; only one count was recorded for 15% to 20% of them. Jointly, the top ten make up about 41% of the sample.

In light of the paper, this sample's treatment or condition label describes: allogeneic hematopoietic cell transplantation with graft depleted of TCRalphabeta T cells and CD19 B cells. The children who served as transplant recipients had been given grafts of TCRalphabeta/CD19-depleted allogeneic hematopoietic cells. Recombination connected TRBV12-3 or TRBV12-4 to TRBJ2-2; the D gene cannot be named for sure. Sequenced here: PBMCs, mostly from graft donor cells, sampled 360 days after TCRalphabeta/CD19-depleted stem cell transplant. This clonotype was obtained from a male patient aged 2-10 years who had a stem cell transplant for acute lymphoblastic leukemia, so the T cells may come from the graft donor. The bases read TGTGCCAGCAGTTTTGTTGGGATCCCCGGGGAGCTGTTTTTT. Translated, it reads CASSFVGIPGELFF.